This T cell receptor beta chain was recorded in a study of Ad26.COV2.S vaccination and SARS-CoV-2 variants (dated by TCRdb to 2020 to 2022). In the study overall: TCRbeta repertoire sequencing served as the tool for gauging how specific and how broad the SARS-CoV-2-reactive T cell receptors were following Ad26.COV2.S vaccination. A total of 32 samples were included in the TCR-sequenced set, comprising around 19 Ad26.COV2.S vaccine recipients, 5 placebo recipients and 8 SARS-CoV-2 convalescent individuals. Here is what the overall study found, with its caveats: The authors noted that total T cell responses may have been underestimated by the TCR breadth and depth analyses. Ad26.COV2.S recipients had higher spike-specific TCR breadth than placebo recipients (P = 0.0014). Comparable non-spike TCR breadth was observed between vaccine and placebo recipients, consistent with only spike being contained in the vaccine. After vaccination, spike-specific CD8+ and CD4+ T cell responses were reported to show substantial breadth.

The immunoSEQ Assay was used to sequence TCRbeta CDR3 regions. After extraction, genomic DNA underwent amplification by bias-controlled multiplex PCR, followed by high-throughput sequencing. The authors processed their data as follows. To quantify the absolute abundance of each unique TCRbeta CDR3 region, sequences were collapsed and filtered. T cell fraction was estimated by normalization of TCRbeta template counts to usable DNA, with usable DNA being measured through amplification of reference genes present in all nucleated cells. Repertoire TCRs were annotated as SARS-CoV-2-specific when V gene, CDR3 amino acid sequence and J gene were exactly matched to a known reactive TCR set. The reference SARS-CoV-2 TCR set was obtained from MIRA and was filtered for enrichment in COVID-19-positive ImmuneCODE repertoires, whereby public or cross-reactive TCRs were removed. Drawing on the MIRA antigens, annotated TCRs were analysed further at the level of specific ORF or position within ORF. Depth was the summed frequency of annotated unique rearrangements, while breadth was defined as annotated unique rearrangements over total unique productive rearrangements. TCR breadth was compared between groups using two-sided Wilcoxon rank-sum tests. TCRdb's version of the immuneACCESS table is confined to in-frame rearrangements and falls short of the full clone set. An unresolved V gene accounts for under half of the shortfall where checked; the remainder is of unknown origin. The V and J calls and clone size are taken from that table; D and trimming were inferred from the DNA. The sample table records about 350,000 clones; about 91% of these occur just once. In total, the top ten clones hold roughly 3.9% of the sample.

The sample's time point, from its label and the paper: individuals recovered from natural SARS-CoV-2 infection. A single count supports this clone. Its antigen has not been determined. Per-base qualities were not stored, and no clone one base away is much larger. Here the sequenced sample was peripheral blood, taken after recovery from COVID-19. This sequence was found in a human donor who had recovered from COVID-19.

At the DNA level, the sequence is TGTGCCAGCAGCTTTATAAGGACAGCCACCGGGGAGAACACTGAAGCTTTCTTT. The encoded protein is CASSFIRTATGENTEAFF. The chain is made from TRBV7-2 and TRBJ1-1; TRBD1 is perhaps the D gene, given 6 matching bases. The trim is 3 bases for V and 1 base for J, with a gap of 21 bases between the germline ends. From its cysteine to its phenylalanine, the CDR3 spans 18 amino acids. The retained sequence is limited to the CDR3, 54 bases, with the frame set at the first base. The germline V gene sets CDR1 to SGHTA and CDR2 to FQGNSA.